This T cell receptor (beta chain) came from a study of blood T cell repertoires in COVID-19. Study-wide background: T cells, B-cell-depleted T cells, or PBMCs supplied cDNA or gDNA.

As handled by the study authors: Nucleated cell number was recorded as an estimate derived from reference gene primer amplification. Clones were read by immunoSEQ multiplex PCR, and TCRdb kept only the in-frame ones, dropping some. For V, J and clone size, that table is used; D and trimming come from the DNA. The sample has about 150,000 clones, about 88% seen once. This CDR3 contains 13 residues. Germline-derived CDR1 and CDR2 are SGHVS and FQNEAQ. Trimming cost V 5 bases and J 11 bases; bases outside gene matches: 7. This clonotype originated in a human donor with COVID-19, enrolled during active disease. The donor label of this sample is uncertain. The chain combines TRBV7-8 with TRBJ1-4, with 8 nucleotides matching TRBD1. The specimen was peripheral blood. CDR3 amino acids: CASSTRTGSKLFF. CDR3 nucleotide sequence: TGTGCCAGCAGCACTCGGACAGGGTCGAAACTGTTTTTT.